One and the same sample provided the 3 T cell receptor beta chains below, sequenced in a study of OX40 agonist ivuxolimab in advanced cancers. Libraries were prepared by immunoSEQ multiplex PCR; TCRdb keeps only in-frame clonotypes and omits some of them. The sample lists about 24,000 clones, roughly 80% seen once, with 9.5% to 15% in the top ten. Here the sequenced sample was CD4+ or CD8+ T cells sorted from blood, taken in a trial of the OX40 agonist ivuxolimab. The receptors were sampled from an adult with an advanced solid tumor such as melanoma, head and neck, liver or kidney cancer.

This chain uses TRBV6-1 with TRBJ2-2; possible D gene TRBD1, 6 bases. The V and J ends lost 8 bases and 0 bases respectively, with 10 bases between them. Germline V CDR1 and CDR2: MNHNS, SASEGT. CDR3 length: 14 residues. The chain's CDR3 is CASQNRANTGELFF. CDR3 coding DNA: TGTGCCAGCCAGAACAGGGCGAACACCGGGGAGCTGTTTTTT.

This clone was observed a handful of times. The V gene is TRBV5-1, the J gene TRBJ2-3, with D possibly being TRBD1 or TRBD2 (5 bases each). Germline CDR1 and CDR2: SGHRS and YFSETQ. V gave up 4 bases and J gave up 2 bases, with 17 bases separating them. CDR3 length: 16 residues. In DNA, the CDR3 is TGCGCCAGCAGCGTAGGGGCGGGTCCTTTCACAGATACGCAGTATTTT. This sequence encodes CASSVGAGPFTDTQYF.

J is TRBJ1-5 and V is TRBV6-1; TRBD1 agrees at 9 bases. The CDR3 is 14 amino acids. In germline, CDR1 is MNHNS, CDR2 SASEGT. V was pared by 8 bases and J by 5 bases, with 7 bases of the junction left unmatched. The CDR3 nucleotides are TGTGCCAGCGGCGGGACAGGGTACCATCAGCCCCAGCATTTT. Protein sequence: CASGGTGYHQPQHF.